The T cell receptor beta chain under discussion was sequenced for a study of OX40 agonist ivuxolimab in advanced cancers. Across the whole study: Patients received the agonistic anti-OX40 (CD134) antibody ivuxolimab. Partial responses were achieved by three patients, of whom one had hepatocellular carcinoma and two had cutaneous melanoma.

CDR1 is SGDLS and CDR2 is YYNGEE in the germline V gene. This CDR3 region has 16 residues. The V gene lost 3 bases and the J gene lost 4 bases, with 17 bases spanning the gap. TCRdb keeps only in-frame clones here, not all; method: immunoSEQ multiplex PCR. The table has about 100,000 clones, approximately 90% seen once. Patients with a history of autoimmune disease or on systemic immunosuppression were excluded. Sequences were derived from CD4+ or CD8+ T cells sorted from blood, sampled in a trial of the OX40 agonist ivuxolimab. V is TRBV9 and J is TRBJ2-1; possibly TRBD2 for D (6 bases). This TCR came from an adult with an advanced solid tumor such as melanoma, head and neck, liver or kidney cancer. The CDR3 protein is CASSGPIAEPYNEQFF. The CDR3 DNA follows: TGTGCCAGCAGCGGACCGATAGCGGAGCCATACAATGAGCAGTTCTTC.